This record concerns one TCR beta chain sequence. This record comes from a study of T-cell reconstitution after alpha-beta-depleted transplantation in children. The CDR3 length is 12 residues. Germline V CDR1 and CDR2: MDHEN, SYDVKM. V shed 11 bases and J shed 2 bases, with 10 bases lying between them. TCRbeta library preparation incorporated unique molecular identifiers. TCRdb re-analysed the PCR reads in MiXCR, keeping a single row per CDR3 protein. Of 380,000 or so distinct CDR3 sequences in the sample, 13% were seen once. This receptor was obtained from a human donor who donated a stem cell graft to a child with Fanconi anemia. The genes are TRBV28 and TRBJ1-5, with a weak D call TRBD1 (5 bases). Sequenced material: PBMCs, taken from the stem cell graft. This CDR3 is CALGTGNQPQHF. For the CDR3, the DNA is TGTGCCTTAGGGACGGGCAATCAGCCCCAGCATTTT.